The source of this T cell receptor (beta chain) is a study of blood T cell repertoires in COVID-19. The wider study: COVID-19 samples collected from the United States, Italy and Spain covered acute and convalescent phases. PBMCs, B-cell-depleted T cells, or T cells provided the cDNA or gDNA that made up the material.

V shed 1 base, J shed 6 bases, and the junction held 6 bases outside the gene matches. The length of the CDR3 is 15 residues. The germline CDR1 and CDR2 sequences are LNHDA and SQIVND (reference sequence). In the authors' methods: Scientists estimated how many nucleated cells there were by amplifying reference gene primers. The data were produced by immunoSEQ multiplex PCR, yet TCRdb's version contains in-frame clones alone and is incomplete. The D gene and trimming were derived from the DNA, and the V and J assignments and clone size from that table. The sample holds 300,000 to 350,000 clones, more than 75% seen once.

The sequenced material came from peripheral blood. The J gene is TRBJ2-1, the V gene TRBV19; 7 nucleotides align to TRBD2. The sequence was collected from a young woman who had recovered from COVID-19. DNA for the CDR3: TGTGCCAGTAGTATAGCCTTACTAGCGACCAATGAGCAGTTCTTC. Translation: CASSIALLATNEQFF.